Shown below are 10 T cell receptor beta chains from a single sample sequenced in a study of blood T cell repertoires in COVID-19. TCRdb's copy holds only in-frame clones and misses some; the assay was immunoSEQ multiplex PCR. The table includes just under 350,000 clones, roughly 90% detected once. What was sequenced was peripheral blood. Receptor source: a woman in her 70s with COVID-19, enrolled during active disease.

This rearrangement joins TRBV20-1 to TRBJ1-4; the D is unclear. The CDR3 is 11 amino acids. Germline V gene sequence: CDR1 DFQATT, CDR2 SNEGSKA (reference sequence). Trimming pared 5 bases from V and 7 bases from J, leaving 8 bases between. The CDR3 DNA is TGCAGTGCTGGAGTCGGTGAAAAACTGTTTTTT. Protein: CSAGVGEKLFF.

The chain carries TRBV5-1 and TRBJ2-3, with TRBD1 matching over 10 bases. This CDR3 is built from 14 residues. Trimming took 8 bases from V and 1 from J; bases not matched to a gene: 4. The germline CDR1 and CDR2 sequences are SGHRS and YFSETQ. CDR3 nucleotides: TGCGCCAGTGGACAGGGGGGTCGCACAGATACGCAGTATTTT. Encoded protein: CASGQGGRTDTQYF.

The genes are TRBV10-3 and TRBJ1-6; TRBD1 matches 7 bases. The CDR3 extends over 16 amino acids. J gave up 4 bases and V 3 bases, and 6 bases lay outside the gene matches. Germline V CDR1 and CDR2: ENHRY, SYGVKD. The CDR3 reads CAISDGAGQYNSPLHF. CDR3 in DNA: TGTGCCATCAGTGATGGTGCGGGACAGTATAATTCACCCCTCCACTTT.

CDR3: CASSRRGSPLHF. The DNA for the CDR3 is TGTGCCAGCAGCCGCCGGGGTTCACCCCTCCACTTT. The chain is built from TRBV12-3 or TRBV12-4 and TRBJ1-6; D is undetermined. This CDR3 has 12 amino acids. V lost 6 bases and J 9 bases, leaving 9 bases between the germline ends.

The V call is TRBV9, the J call TRBJ1-1, with a tentative D call TRBD1 (5 bases). This CDR3 is built from 13 residues. The V end was cut by 4 bases, the J end by 1 base, with 8 bases between. Germline V CDR1 and CDR2: SGDLS, YYNGEE. CDR3 sequence reads: CASSLDRNTEAFF. CDR3 sequence (DNA): TGTGCCAGCAGCCTTGACAGGAACACTGAAGCTTTCTTT.

The chain carries TRBV9 and TRBJ2-3, with TRBD1 matching over 9 bases. The germline CDR1 and CDR2 sequences are SGDLS and YYNGEE. The CDR3 extends over 14 amino acids. V trimming: 4 bases; J trimming: 4 bases; junction bases outside the gene matches: 4. The CDR3 DNA is TGTGCCAGCAGCATACAGGGGGCCGCAGATACGCAGTATTTT. This gives the protein CASSIQGAADTQYF.

The chain carries TRBV4-1 and TRBJ2-3, with 10 bases aligning to TRBD1. The CDR3 runs 20 residues. CDR1 and CDR2 (germline): MGHRA, YSYEKL. The J segment lost 1 base and the V segment lost 2 bases, leaving 15 bases of the junction unmatched. CDR3 sequence: CASSQIFRDRGGSGTDTQYF. DNA for the CDR3: TGCGCCAGCAGCCAAATCTTCCGGGACAGGGGCGGGAGTGGCACAGATACGCAGTATTTT.

The chain links TRBV18 to TRBJ1-2; TRBD1 matches 8 bases. The germline gives CDR1 KGHSH, CDR2 LQKENI. The trim removed 3 bases at V and 0 bases at J, leaving 6 bases unmatched. The CDR3 is 16 residues long. The CDR3 loop reads CASSPATGATNYGYTF. The CDR3 DNA reads TGTGCCAGCTCACCCGCGACAGGGGCTACTAACTATGGCTACACCTTC.

This rearrangement joins TRBV4-1 to TRBJ1-2, with a tentative D call TRBD1 (5 bases). The CDR3 consists of 18 residues. Per germline, CDR1 MGHRA and CDR2 YSYEKL. V was pared by 1 base and J by 7 bases, with 25 bases between. The CDR3 region is CASSQGGDYGVQIGGYTF. The CDR3 coding sequence is TGCGCCAGCAGCCAAGGGGGGGATTACGGTGTGCAAATCGGTGGCTACACCTTC.

J is TRBJ1-1 and V is TRBV30; D remains ambiguous. The CDR3 consists of 13 residues. The germline V and J ends were trimmed by 4 bases and 5 bases, with 14 bases remaining between them. Germline CDR1 reads GTSNPN; CDR2 reads SVGIG (reference sequence). CDR3 bases: TGTGCCTGGACCGTTCTGGGAGGGACTGAAGCTTTCTTT. This sequence encodes CAWTVLGGTEAFF. The full variable domain, its missing parts supplied by reference TRBV30 and TRBJ1-1, is SQTIHQWPATLVQPVGSPLSLECTVEGTSNPNLYWYRQAAGRGLQLLFYSVGIGQISSEVPQNLSASRPQDRQFILSSKKLLLSDSGFYLCAWTVLGGTEAFFGQGTRLTVV.